The 14 T cell receptor beta chains below were found in one sample sequenced in a study of blood T cells in healthy people across ages. The authors ran a second PCR of roughly 6 to 12 cycles using a sample-barcoded 5' primer and a J-beta primer mix. Each CDR3 protein gets one entry after TCRdb re-called the 5' RACE reads with MiXCR. The table includes hundreds of thousands of distinct CDR3 sequences, around 41% detected once. The specimen was blood. The receptor set was obtained from an elderly man in good health.

This clonotype occurred once. V is TRBV4-1 and J is TRBJ2-1; tentatively, D is TRBD2 (7 bases). Germline CDR1 is MGHRA and CDR2 is YSYEKL. Trimming pared 0 bases from V and 6 bases from J, leaving 18 bases between. CDR3 length equals 17 residues. The CDR3 DNA follows: TGCGCCAGCAGCCAAGAAGCGATAGGGGGGGGGCTCAATGAGCAGTTCTTC. It is translated as CASSQEAIGGGLNEQFF.

V is TRBV7-9 and J is TRBJ2-5, with D perhaps TRBD1 (6 bases). Germline V gives CDR1 SEHNR, CDR2 FQNEAQ (reference sequence). V lost 1 base to trimming and J lost 1 base, with 10 bases between them. The CDR3 is made up of 15 amino acids. The DNA of the CDR3 is TGTGCCAGCAGCTTAGATAAGACAGGCCAAGAGACCCAGTACTTC. Residues: CASSLDKTGQETQYF.

There are many counts of this clonotype. The rearrangement links TRBV9 to TRBJ1-6; D uncertain. The CDR3 spans 12 residues. CDR1 SGDLS and CDR2 YYNGEE come from the germline V gene. The V gene lost 5 bases and the J gene lost 7 bases, with 7 bases spanning the gap. The CDR3 coding sequence is TGTGCCAGCAGTGTTGGGAATTCACCCCTCCACTTT. It specifies CASSVGNSPLHF.

The chain joins TRBV19 to TRBJ1-6; D is uncertain. V was cut by 6 bases and J by 0 bases, with 12 bases left in between. The CDR3 contains 16 residues. The germline CDR1 and CDR2 sequences are LNHDA and SQIVND (reference sequence). The CDR3 sequence is CASRPLGSSYNSPLHF. The CDR3 DNA is TGTGCCAGTAGGCCACTGGGGAGCTCCTATAATTCACCCCTCCACTTT. The full variable domain, its missing parts supplied by reference TRBV19 and TRBJ1-6, is DGGITQSPKYLFRKEGQNVTLSCEQNLNHDAMYWYRQDPGQGLRLIYYSQIVNDFQKGDIAEGYSVSREKKESFPLTVTSAQKNPTAFYLCASRPLGSSYNSPLHFGNGTRLTVT.

This clonotype has only a few counts. The chain recombines TRBV4-1 with TRBJ2-3; 10 bases match TRBD2. The CDR3 consists of 17 residues. The V segment lost 5 bases and the J segment 4 bases; nucleotides outside the gene matches: 12. The germline V gene encodes CDR1 MGHRA and CDR2 YSYEKL. In nucleotides, the CDR3 is TGCGCCAGCAGCAGTTGGGGAGCGGGAGGGGGCGCAGATACGCAGTATTTT. Protein product: CASSSWGAGGGADTQYF.

The chain has TRBV6-6 and TRBJ1-2; 11 bases map to TRBD1. Germline V lookup: CDR1 MNHNY, CDR2 SVGAGI (reference sequence). This CDR3 comprises 13 residues. The trim removed 3 bases at V and 7 bases at J, leaving 1 base unmatched. The CDR3 region has the DNA TGTGCCAGCAGTTATGGGACAGGGGGTGGCTACACCTTC. As protein: CASSYGTGGGYTF.

This clonotype was observed a handful of times. The chain carries TRBV29-1 and TRBJ2-3; a weak D match, TRBD1 (7 bases). Germline V CDR1 and CDR2: SQVTM, ANQGSEA. Trimming left V 1 base short and J 14 bases short, with 22 bases between. This CDR3 region has 14 residues. The chain's CDR3 is CSVEGETGTAGGYF. The CDR3 DNA sequence: TGCAGCGTTGAAGGGGAGACCGGGACAGCGGGTGGGTATTTT.

This clonotype was seen many times. CDR3 sequence reads: CASRRESSYNEQFF. The CDR3 nucleotides are TGTGCCAGCAGGCGGGAGAGCTCCTACAATGAGCAGTTCTTC. The chain recombines TRBV6-2 or TRBV6-3 with TRBJ2-1, with 7 positions matching TRBD2. Germline lookup yields CDR1 MNHEY and CDR2 SVGEGT. This CDR3 is 14 amino acids long. V lost 6 bases, J lost 0 bases, and 2 bases stayed unmatched.

The chain is built from TRBV4-1 and TRBJ2-5; 8 positions agree with TRBD2. V gave up 0 bases and J gave up 2 bases; unmatched junction bases: 11. CDR1 is MGHRA, CDR2 YSYEKL, per germline. The CDR3 loop spans 18 amino acids. CDR3 sequence: CASSQDRGAGGVQETQYF. As DNA, the CDR3 is TGCGCCAGCAGCCAAGATCGGGGCGCGGGAGGAGTACAAGAGACCCAGTACTTC.

The CDR3 sequence: CSAPPGQGPDTQYF. In DNA form, the CDR3 reads TGCAGTGCCCCCCCCGGACAGGGCCCAGATACGCAGTATTTT. The rearrangement links TRBV20-1 to TRBJ2-3, with 8 bases identical to TRBD1. CDR3 size: 14 residues. Trimming removed 6 bases from V and 4 bases from J; junction bases left unmatched: 9. Germline CDR1 is DFQATT and CDR2 is SNEGSKA (reference sequence).

The chain has TRBV7-9 and TRBJ2-3; TRBD2 matches 7 bases. CDR1 SEHNR and CDR2 FQNEAQ come from the germline V gene (reference sequence). This CDR3 has 14 residues. Trimming at V came to 5 bases and at J to 6 bases, leaving 8 bases not matched to a gene. Here the CDR3 reads CASSGTSVRDTQYF. CDR3 bases: TGTGCCAGCAGCGGCACTAGCGTTAGGGATACGCAGTATTTT.

This clonotype was detected a few times. V is TRBV20-1 and J is TRBJ2-1; D perhaps matches TRBD2 (6 bases). The CDR3 contains 14 residues. Deletions cut 4 bases from V and 9 bases from J, with 19 bases between. CDR1 and CDR2 (germline): DFQATT, SNEGSKA (reference sequence). The chain's CDR3 is CSATGGLSLGEQFF. The DNA of the CDR3 is TGCAGTGCTACTGGGGGACTGAGTTTGGGTGAGCAGTTCTTC.

This clonotype was counted between two and nine times. V usage is TRBV5-1 and J usage is TRBJ2-7; 7 bases align to TRBD1. V lost 1 base, J lost 1 base, and 5 bases stayed unmatched. The germline gives CDR1 SGHRS, CDR2 YFSETQ. This CDR3 spans 15 amino acids. In DNA form, the CDR3 reads TGCGCCAGCAGCTTGCAGGGGGTGCAATCCTACGAGCAGTACTTC. Amino acid sequence: CASSLQGVQSYEQYF.

This clonotype was seen more than once but under ten times. The genes are TRBV7-9 and TRBJ2-5, with D maybe TRBD2 (7 bases). V was cut by 5 bases and J by 6 bases, with 16 bases left in between. CDR1 is SEHNR and CDR2 is FQNEAQ in the germline V gene (reference sequence). The CDR3 totals 14 residues. The CDR3 nucleotides are TGTGCCAGCAGCAGGGGGGGCCCTGTACAGACCCAGTACTTC. Protein sequence: CASSRGGPVQTQYF.